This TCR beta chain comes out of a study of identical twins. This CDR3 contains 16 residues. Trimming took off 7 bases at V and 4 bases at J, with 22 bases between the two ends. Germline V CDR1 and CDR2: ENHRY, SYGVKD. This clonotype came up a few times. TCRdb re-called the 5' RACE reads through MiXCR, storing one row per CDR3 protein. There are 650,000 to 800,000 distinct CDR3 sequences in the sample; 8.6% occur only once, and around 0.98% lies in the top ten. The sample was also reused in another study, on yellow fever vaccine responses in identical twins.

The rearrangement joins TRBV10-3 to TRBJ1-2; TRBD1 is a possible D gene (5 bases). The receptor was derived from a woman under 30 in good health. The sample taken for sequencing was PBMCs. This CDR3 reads CAITGSVSGASYGYTF. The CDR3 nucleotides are TGTGCCATCACTGGGTCGGTCAGCGGGGCCTCCTATGGCTACACCTTC.